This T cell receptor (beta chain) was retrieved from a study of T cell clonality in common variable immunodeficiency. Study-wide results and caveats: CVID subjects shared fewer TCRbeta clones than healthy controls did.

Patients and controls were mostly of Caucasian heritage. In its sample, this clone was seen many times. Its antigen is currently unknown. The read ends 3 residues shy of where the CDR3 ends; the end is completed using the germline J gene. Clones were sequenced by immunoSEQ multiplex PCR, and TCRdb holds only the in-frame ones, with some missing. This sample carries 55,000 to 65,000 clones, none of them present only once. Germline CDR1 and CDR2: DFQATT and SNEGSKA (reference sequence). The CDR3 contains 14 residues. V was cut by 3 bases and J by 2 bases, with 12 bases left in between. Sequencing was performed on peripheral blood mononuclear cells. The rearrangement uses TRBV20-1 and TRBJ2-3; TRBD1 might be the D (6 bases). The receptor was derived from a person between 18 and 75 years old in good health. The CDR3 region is CSASEGDITDTQYF. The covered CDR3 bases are TGCAGTGCTAGTGAAGGGGACATCACAGATACG.